This TCR beta chain is drawn from a study of somatic mutations in cytotoxic T cells in rheumatoid arthritis. Study at large: Selected T-cell populations stained with V beta antibodies were isolated by flow sorting to nearly 100% purity; these included V beta1+ cells subjected to TCRB sequencing.

Repertoires were generated with immunoSEQ multiplex PCR, while TCRdb's copy carries only in-frame clones and drops some. The sample shows approximately 11,000 clones, over 65% of them seen only once. The CDR3 spans 15 residues. V shed 4 bases and J shed 5 bases, with 14 bases lying between them. Germline V gives CDR1 MGHDK, CDR2 SYGVNS. In the case of this clone: Its matching antigen is unknown.

Points from the study as a whole: In about an eighth of the roughly 65 patients, the largest CD8+ clone exceeded 20% of CD8+ cells.

This rearrangement joins TRBV25-1 to TRBJ2-2; D remains unclear. Sample: CD8+ T cells sorted from blood. This clonotype originated in a woman between 35 and 50 years old in good health. CDR3: CASSGGRSPTGELFF. The CDR3 bases are TGTGCCAGCAGTGGCGGCAGGTCCCCTACCGGGGAGCTGTTTTTT.